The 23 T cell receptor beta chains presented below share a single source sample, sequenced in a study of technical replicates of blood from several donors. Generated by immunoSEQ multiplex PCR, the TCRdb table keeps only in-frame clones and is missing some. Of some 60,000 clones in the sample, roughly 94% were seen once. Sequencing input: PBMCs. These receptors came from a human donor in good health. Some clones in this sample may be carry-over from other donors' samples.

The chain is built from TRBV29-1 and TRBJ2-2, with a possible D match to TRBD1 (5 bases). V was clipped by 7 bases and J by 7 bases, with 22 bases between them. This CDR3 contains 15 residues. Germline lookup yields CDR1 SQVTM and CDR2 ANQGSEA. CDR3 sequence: CSARRVSGRGGELFF. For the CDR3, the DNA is TGCAGCGCAAGACGGGTATCAGGGCGTGGCGGGGAGCTGTTTTTT.

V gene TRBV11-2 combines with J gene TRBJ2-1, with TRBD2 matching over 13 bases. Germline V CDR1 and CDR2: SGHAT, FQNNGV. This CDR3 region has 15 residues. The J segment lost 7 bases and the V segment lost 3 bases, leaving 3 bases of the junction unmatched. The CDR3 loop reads CASSFGTSGMNEQFF. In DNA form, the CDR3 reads TGTGCCAGCAGCTTCGGGACTAGCGGGATGAATGAGCAGTTCTTC. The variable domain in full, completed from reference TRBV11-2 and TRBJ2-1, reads EAGVAQSPRYKIIEKRQSVAFWCNPISGHATLYWYQQILGQGPKLLIQFQNNGVVDDSQLPKDRFSAERLKGVDSTLKIQPAKLEDSAVYLCASSFGTSGMNEQFFGPGTRLTVL.

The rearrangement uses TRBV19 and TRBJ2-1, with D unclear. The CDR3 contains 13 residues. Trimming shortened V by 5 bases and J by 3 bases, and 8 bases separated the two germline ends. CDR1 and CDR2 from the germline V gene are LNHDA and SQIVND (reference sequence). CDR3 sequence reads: CASSGHHYNEQFF. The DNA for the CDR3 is TGTGCCAGTAGTGGGCACCACTACAATGAGCAGTTCTTC.

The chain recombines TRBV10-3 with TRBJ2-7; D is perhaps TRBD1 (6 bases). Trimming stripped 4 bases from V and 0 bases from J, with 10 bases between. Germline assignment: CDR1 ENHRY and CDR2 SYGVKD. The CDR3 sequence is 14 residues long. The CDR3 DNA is TGTGCCATCAGTGGGTTGGACAGCTCCTACGAGCAGTACTTC. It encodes CAISGLDSSYEQYF.

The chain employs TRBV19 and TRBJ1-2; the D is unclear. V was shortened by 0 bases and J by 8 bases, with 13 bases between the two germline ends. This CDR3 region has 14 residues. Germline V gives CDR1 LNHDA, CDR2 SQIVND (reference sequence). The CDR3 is CASSIETSGQGYTF. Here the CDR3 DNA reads TGTGCCAGTAGTATAGAAACGTCAGGTCAAGGCTACACCTTC. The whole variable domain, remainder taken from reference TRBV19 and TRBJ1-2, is DGGITQSPKYLFRKEGQNVTLSCEQNLNHDAMYWYRQDPGQGLRLIYYSQIVNDFQKGDIAEGYSVSREKKESFPLTVTSAQKNPTAFYLCASSIETSGQGYTFGSGTRLTVV.

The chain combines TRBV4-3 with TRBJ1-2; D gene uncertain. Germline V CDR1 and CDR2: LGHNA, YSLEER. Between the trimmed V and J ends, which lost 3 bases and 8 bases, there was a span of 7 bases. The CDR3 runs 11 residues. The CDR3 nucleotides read TGCGCCAGCAGCCACCTAGGAGGCTACACCTTC. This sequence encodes CASSHLGGYTF.

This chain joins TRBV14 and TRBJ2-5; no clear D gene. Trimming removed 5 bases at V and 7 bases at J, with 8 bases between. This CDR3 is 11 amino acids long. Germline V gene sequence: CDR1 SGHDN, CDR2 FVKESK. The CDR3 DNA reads TGTGCCAGCAGCAAAGCAGGGACCCAGTACTTC. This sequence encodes CASSKAGTQYF.

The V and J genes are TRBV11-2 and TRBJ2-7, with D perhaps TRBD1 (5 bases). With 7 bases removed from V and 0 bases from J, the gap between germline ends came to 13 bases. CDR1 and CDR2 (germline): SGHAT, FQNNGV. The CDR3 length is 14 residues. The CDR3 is CASKLGHSSYEQYF. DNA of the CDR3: TGTGCCAGCAAGCTCGGACATAGCTCCTACGAGCAGTACTTC.

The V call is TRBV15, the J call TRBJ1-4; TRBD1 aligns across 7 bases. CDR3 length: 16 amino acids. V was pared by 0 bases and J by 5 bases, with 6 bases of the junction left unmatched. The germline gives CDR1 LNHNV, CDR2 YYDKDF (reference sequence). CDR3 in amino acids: CATSRDLTGENEKLFF. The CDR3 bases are TGTGCCACCAGCAGAGATTTAACAGGGGAGAATGAAAAACTGTTTTTT.

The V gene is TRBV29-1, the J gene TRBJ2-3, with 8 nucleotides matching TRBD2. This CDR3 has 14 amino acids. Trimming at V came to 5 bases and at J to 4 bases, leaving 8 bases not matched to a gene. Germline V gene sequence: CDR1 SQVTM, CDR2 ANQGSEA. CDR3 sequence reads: CSVPAGGSADTQYF. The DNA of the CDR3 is TGCAGCGTTCCTGCGGGAGGTAGCGCAGATACGCAGTATTTT.

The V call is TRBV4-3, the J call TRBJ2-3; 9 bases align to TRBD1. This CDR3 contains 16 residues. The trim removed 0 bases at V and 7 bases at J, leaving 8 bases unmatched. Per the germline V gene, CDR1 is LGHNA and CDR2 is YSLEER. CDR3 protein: CASSQETGTGPYTQYF. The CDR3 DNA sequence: TGCGCCAGCAGCCAAGAGACCGGGACAGGGCCTTATACGCAGTATTTT.

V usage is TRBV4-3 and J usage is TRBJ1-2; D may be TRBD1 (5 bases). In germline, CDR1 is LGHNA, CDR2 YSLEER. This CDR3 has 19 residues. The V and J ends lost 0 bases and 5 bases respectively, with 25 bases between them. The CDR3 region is CASSQDRVLVPGGSYGYTF. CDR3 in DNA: TGCGCCAGCAGCCAAGATCGGGTACTAGTTCCGGGGGGTTCATATGGCTACACCTTC.

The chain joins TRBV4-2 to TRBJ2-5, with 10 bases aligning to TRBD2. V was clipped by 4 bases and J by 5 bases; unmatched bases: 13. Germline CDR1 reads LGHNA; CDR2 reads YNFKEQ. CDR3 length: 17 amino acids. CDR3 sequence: CASSRRTGGTSVETQYF. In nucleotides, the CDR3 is TGTGCCAGCAGCCGCCGGACCGGTGGGACTAGCGTGGAGACCCAGTACTTC.

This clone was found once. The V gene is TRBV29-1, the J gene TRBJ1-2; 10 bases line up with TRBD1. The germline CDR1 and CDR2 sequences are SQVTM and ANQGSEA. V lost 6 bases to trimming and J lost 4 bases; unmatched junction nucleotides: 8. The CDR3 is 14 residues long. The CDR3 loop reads CSVYRQGAGYGYTF. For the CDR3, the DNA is TGCAGCGTATACCGACAGGGGGCGGGCTATGGCTACACCTTC. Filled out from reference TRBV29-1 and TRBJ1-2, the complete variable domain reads SAVISQKPSRDICQRGTSLTIQCQVDSQVTMMFWYRQQPGQSLTLIATANQGSEATYESGFVIDKFPISRPNLTFSTLTVSNMSPEDSSIYLCSVYRQGAGYGYTFGSGTRLTVV.

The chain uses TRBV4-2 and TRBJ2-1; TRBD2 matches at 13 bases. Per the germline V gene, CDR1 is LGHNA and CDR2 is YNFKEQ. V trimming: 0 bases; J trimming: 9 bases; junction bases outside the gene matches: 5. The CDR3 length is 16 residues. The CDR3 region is CASSQEGLAGEGEQFF. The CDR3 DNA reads TGTGCCAGCAGCCAAGAAGGACTAGCGGGAGAAGGTGAGCAGTTCTTC.

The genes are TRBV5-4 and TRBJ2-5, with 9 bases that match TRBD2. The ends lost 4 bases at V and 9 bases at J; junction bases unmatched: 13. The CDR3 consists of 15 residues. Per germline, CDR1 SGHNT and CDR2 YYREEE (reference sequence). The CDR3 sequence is CASSGGGGAGRAQYF. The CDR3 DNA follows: TGTGCCAGCAGCGGGGGCGGGGGGGCCGGACGGGCCCAGTACTTC.

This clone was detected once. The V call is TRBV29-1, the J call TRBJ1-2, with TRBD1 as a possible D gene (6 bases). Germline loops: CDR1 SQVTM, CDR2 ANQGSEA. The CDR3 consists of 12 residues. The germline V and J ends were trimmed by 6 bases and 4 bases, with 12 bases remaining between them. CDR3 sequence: CSVQQGIYGYTF. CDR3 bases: TGCAGCGTGCAACAGGGCATCTATGGCTACACCTTC.

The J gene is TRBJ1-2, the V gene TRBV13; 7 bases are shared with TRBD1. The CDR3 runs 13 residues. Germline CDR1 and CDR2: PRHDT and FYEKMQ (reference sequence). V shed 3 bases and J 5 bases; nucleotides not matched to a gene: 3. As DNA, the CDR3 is TGTGCCAGCAGCTTGGACAGGACATATGGCTACACCTTC. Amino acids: CASSLDRTYGYTF.

In DNA, the CDR3 is TGTGCCAGCAAGGCGGGGTATTACGAGCAGTACTTC. As protein: CASKAGYYEQYF. The genes are TRBV2 and TRBJ2-7; maybe TRBD2 (6 bases). This CDR3 has 12 amino acids. Germline CDR1 SNHLY, CDR2 FYNNEI. The germline V and J ends were trimmed by 7 bases and 4 bases, with 11 bases remaining between them.

The CDR3 protein is CASSLAPFIGYEQYF. The CDR3 region has the DNA TGTGCCAGCAGCTTAGCCCCATTCATCGGCTACGAGCAGTACTTC. J is TRBJ2-7 and V is TRBV11-2; no definite D call. The V gene's germline CDR1 is SGHAT and CDR2 FQNNGV. V lost 1 base and J lost 3, with 13 bases in between. The length of the CDR3 is 15 residues.

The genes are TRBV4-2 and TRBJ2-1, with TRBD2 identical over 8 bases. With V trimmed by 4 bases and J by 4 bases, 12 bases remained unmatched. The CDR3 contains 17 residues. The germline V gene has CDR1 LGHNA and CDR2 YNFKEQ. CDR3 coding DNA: TGTGCCAGCAGCCCCTATAGCGGGGCCACGACGTACAATGAGCAGTTCTTC. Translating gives CASSPYSGATTYNEQFF.

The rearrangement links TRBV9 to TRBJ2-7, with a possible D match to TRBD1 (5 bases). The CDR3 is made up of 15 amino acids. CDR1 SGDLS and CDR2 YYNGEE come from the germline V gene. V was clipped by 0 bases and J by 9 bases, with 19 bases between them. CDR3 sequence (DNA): TGTGCCAGCAGCGTAGCTGGGCAGGGAACGGACGGGCAGTACTTC. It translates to CASSVAGQGTDGQYF.

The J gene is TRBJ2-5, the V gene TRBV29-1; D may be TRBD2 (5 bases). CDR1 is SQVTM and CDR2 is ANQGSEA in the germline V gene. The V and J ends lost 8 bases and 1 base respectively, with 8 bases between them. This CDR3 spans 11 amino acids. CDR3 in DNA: TGCAGCTCGGAGGTCCAAGAGACCCAGTACTTC. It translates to CSSEVQETQYF.